This passage covers 19 T cell receptor beta chains from one sample sequenced in a study of T cell repertoires in cytomegalovirus infection (dated by TCRdb to between 2018 and 2020). Which antigens these TCRs recognize remains unknown. Reading the label with the study, this specimen's treatment or condition is: in vitro stimulation with specific CMV peptide epitopes to enrich CMV-specific T cells. TCRdb records Illumina HiSeq 1500 as the sequencer. TCRdb redid the processing of the public reads, applying fastp at Q25 and MiXCR, and retained in-frame beta chains. All rows with the same CDR3 protein become a single entry with the most common DNA and genes. This sample has approximately 590,000 distinct CDR3 sequences in its table, and about 39% of those were observed once. 48% of the sample is held by the ten biggest clonotypes. Material: cultured PBMCs, obtained from culture after CMV antigen stimulation. These receptors all stem from a human donor in good health (CMV status not recorded). Some clones in this sample may be carry-over from other donors' samples.

This clonotype was counted ten times or more. This chain joins TRBV7-2 and TRBJ2-5; unclear D gene. Trimming removed 3 bases at V and 2 bases at J, with 7 bases between. This CDR3 has 13 residues. Per germline, CDR1 SGHTA and CDR2 FQGNSA. Here the CDR3 reads CASSFLTQETQYF. CDR3 nucleotide sequence: TGTGCCAGCAGCTTCCTAACACAAGAGACCCAGTACTTC.

This chain links TRBV10-2 with TRBJ2-7, with a weak D call TRBD2 (7 bases). This CDR3 comprises 15 residues. V was trimmed by 7 bases and J by 2 bases, leaving 18 bases between them. Per germline, CDR1 WSHSY and CDR2 SAAADI. The CDR3 here is CASTGMGRGAYEQYF. The CDR3 DNA reads as TGCGCCAGCACGGGGATGGGGAGGGGGGCCTACGAGCAGTACTTC.

V gene TRBV30 combines with J gene TRBJ1-2; D remains unclear. V was trimmed by 1 base and J by 4 bases, leaving 28 bases between them. Germline V gene lookup returns CDR1 GTSNPN and CDR2 SVGIG (reference sequence). The CDR3 is made up of 19 amino acids. CDR3 nucleotide sequence: TGTGCCTGGAGTGACGTCGGGCCCTTTTACGGTGGACGGATCTATGGCTACACCTTC. Amino acids: CAWSDVGPFYGGRIYGYTF.

The rearrangement links TRBV11-2 to TRBJ2-1; TRBD1 agrees at 8 bases. CDR3 length: 17 residues. The V segment lost 0 bases and the J segment 4 bases; nucleotides outside the gene matches: 8. Germline CDR1 SGHAT, CDR2 FQNNGV. The DNA for the CDR3 is TGTGCCAGCAGCTTAGATCGGGTCAGGGGGCTGTACAATGAGCAGTTCTTC. This sequence encodes CASSLDRVRGLYNEQFF.

V and J are TRBV6-1 and TRBJ2-3, with D unresolved. The V end was cut by 6 bases, the J end by 2 bases, with 12 bases between. The CDR3 covers 14 residues. Germline V gene sequence: CDR1 MNHNS, CDR2 SASEGT. The CDR3 nucleotides are TGTGCCAGCAGGGGCGGATGGTACACAGATACGCAGTATTTT. This codes for CASRGGWYTDTQYF.

The V gene is TRBV7-9, the J gene TRBJ2-1, with 9 bases matching TRBD2. Germline-derived CDR1 and CDR2 are SEHNR and FQNEAQ (reference sequence). CDR3 length equals 17 residues. V trimming: 2 bases; J trimming: 0 bases; junction bases outside the gene matches: 5. The CDR3 DNA follows: TGTGCCAGCAGCTTATGGGAGACTAGCGGCTCCTACAATGAGCAGTTCTTC. This encodes CASSLWETSGSYNEQFF.

This chain joins TRBV27 and TRBJ2-6, with a weak D call TRBD2 (7 bases). CDR1 and CDR2 from the germline V gene are MNHEY and SMNVEV (reference sequence). This CDR3 has 19 residues. The V end was cut by 7 bases, the J end by 0 bases, with 22 bases between. The CDR3 bases are TGTGCCAGCACACGGACCCGGGGGGCCGCCCTCTCTGGGGCCAACGTCCTGACTTTC. Translated, it gives CASTRTRGAALSGANVLTF. Full variable domain (missing parts from reference TRBV27 and TRBJ2-6): EAQVTQNPRYLITVTGKKLTVTCSQNMNHEYMSWYRQDPGLGLRQIYYSMNVEVTDKGDVPEGYKVSRKEKRNFPLILESPSPNQTSLYFCASTRTRGAALSGANVLTFGAGSRLTVL.

This clonotype was found a few times. The genes are TRBV9 and TRBJ2-7; the D is unclear. The germline V gene has CDR1 SGDLS and CDR2 YYNGEE. V lost 2 bases and J 4 bases, leaving 22 bases between the germline ends. CDR3 length equals 17 residues. The CDR3 bases are TGTGCCAGCAGCGTTACGGACGGAGTTACCTTCGGATACGAGCAGTACTTC. This gives the protein CASSVTDGVTFGYEQYF.

Worth noting for this clonotype: The junction shows a germline mismatch at one end, possibly a read error. The chain employs TRBV12-3 or TRBV12-4 and TRBJ1-1, with 8 bases aligning to TRBD1. CDR3 size: 12 residues. The CDR3 loop reads CASSSLDREVFF. The CDR3 DNA follows: TGTGCCAGCAGTTCCCTGGACAGGGAAGTTTTCTTT.

This clonotype has more than one count but fewer than ten. The chain couples TRBV6-5 to TRBJ1-6; no reliable D call. The CDR3 is 13 residues long. V lost 2 bases and J 8 bases, leaving 7 bases between the germline ends. Looked up from germline, CDR1 is MNHEY and CDR2 is SVGAGI. CDR3 bases: TGTGCCAGCAGTTACGCCACATATTCACCCCTCCACTTT. Translation: CASSYATYSPLHF.

The rearrangement links TRBV20-1 to TRBJ2-2, with D tentatively TRBD1 or TRBD2 (6 bases each). Germline loops: CDR1 DFQATT, CDR2 SNEGSKA (reference sequence). The ends were cut back, 6 bases at V and 6 bases at J, with 17 bases in the middle. There are 14 residues in the CDR3. CDR3 amino acids: CSATRGTRAGELFF. In DNA, the CDR3 is TGCAGTGCGACCCGGGGGACAAGAGCCGGGGAGCTGTTTTTT.

The J gene is TRBJ1-5, the V gene TRBV4-1; 9 bases map to TRBD1. Trimming removed 6 bases from V and 6 bases from J; junction bases left unmatched: 6. This CDR3 has 14 amino acids. Per germline, CDR1 MGHRA and CDR2 YSYEKL. This CDR3 is CASSSPGQGQPQHF. The DNA of the CDR3 is TGCGCCAGCAGTAGTCCGGGACAGGGTCAGCCCCAGCATTTT.

The sample holds a few counts of this clonotype. The genes are TRBV6-1 and TRBJ1-2; 10 nucleotides agree with TRBD1. The V gene's germline CDR1 is MNHNS and CDR2 SASEGT. The V gene end was trimmed by 2 bases and the J gene end by 8 bases; junction bases not matched to a gene: 5. The CDR3 contains 14 residues. CDR3 amino acids: CASSERGTGEGYTF. For the CDR3, the DNA is TGTGCCAGCAGTGAAAGAGGGACAGGGGAAGGCTACACCTTC.

This clonotype was picked up a small number of times. V gene TRBV6-2 or TRBV6-3 combines with J gene TRBJ2-3; no reliable D call. This CDR3 has 13 residues. From germline, CDR1 is MNHEY and CDR2 SVGEGT. V was shortened by 6 bases and J by 0 bases, with 7 bases between the two germline ends. The CDR3: CASRGSSTDTQYF. The CDR3 DNA is TGTGCCAGCAGAGGCTCTAGCACAGATACGCAGTATTTT.

Only a few counts were recorded for this clonotype. The chain uses TRBV6-6 and TRBJ1-5; perhaps TRBD1 as D (5 bases). V was pared by 5 bases and J by 6 bases, with 14 bases between. Per the germline V gene, CDR1 is MNHNY and CDR2 is SVGAGI (reference sequence). The CDR3 extends over 14 amino acids. Written as DNA, the CDR3 is TGTGCCAGCAGTACCCGGGACCTTACTCAGCCCCAGCATTTT. As protein: CASSTRDLTQPQHF.

This clonotype was counted only a few times. The chain has TRBV4-1 and TRBJ2-1, with TRBD2 matching 9 bases. Unmatched junction bases numbered 7, after V lost 4 bases and J lost 6 bases. Germline-derived CDR1 and CDR2 are MGHRA and YSYEKL. This CDR3 is 15 amino acids long. This CDR3 reads CASSLLAGYVNEQFF. CDR3 nucleotides: TGCGCCAGCAGCCTCCTAGCGGGATATGTCAATGAGCAGTTCTTC.

This chain joins TRBV6-1 and TRBJ1-5, with D perhaps matching TRBD1 (6 bases). The germline V gene encodes CDR1 MNHNS and CDR2 SASEGT. The CDR3 totals 14 residues. The V end was cut by 7 bases, the J end by 7 bases, with 17 bases between. CDR3 amino acids: CASTYGGQGQPQHF. DNA for the CDR3: TGTGCCAGCACTTATGGGGGGCAGGGGCAGCCCCAGCATTTT.

This clonotype was counted once. The chain recombines TRBV2 with TRBJ1-3; D is undetermined. The CDR3 contains 12 residues. V dropped 10 bases and J dropped 8 bases, with 15 bases sitting between them. The germline CDR1 and CDR2 sequences are SNHLY and FYNNEI. The CDR3 here is CAIHTPRDTIYF. Written as DNA, the CDR3 is TGTGCCATCCACACCCCAAGGGACACCATATATTTT.

In this sample, this clonotype turned up a few times. The chain carries TRBV4-1 and TRBJ1-2; D gene uncertain. This CDR3 contains 12 residues. Germline V gene sequence: CDR1 MGHRA, CDR2 YSYEKL. The V end was cut by 1 base, the J end by 8 bases, with 8 bases between. The CDR3 region is CASSQVGRGYTF. In nucleotides, the CDR3 is TGCGCCAGCAGCCAAGTTGGACGGGGCTACACCTTC.